This TCR beta chain was documented in a study of CD8 T cells in Susac syndrome. TEMRA cells were FACS-enriched, and CD8+ and CD4+ T cells were isolated negatively. Random hexamers were used to reverse transcribe the RNA input (roughly 0.5 to 1 ug). Via MiXCR, TCRdb re-called the immunoSEQ multiplex PCR reads, giving one row per CDR3 protein. Of around 110,000 distinct CDR3 sequences detected, approximately 94% appear once; the ten largest clones hold 0.41%. V was clipped by 0 bases and J by 1 base, with 15 bases between them. Germline lookup yields CDR1 SGHVS and CDR2 FQNEAQ. The CDR3 sequence is 17 residues long.

The chain has TRBV7-8 and TRBJ1-1, with a weak D call TRBD1 (5 bases). This TCR was sampled from a human donor with Susac syndrome. Sample: CD8+ T cells from PBMCs. The CDR3 reads CASSLATRRARNTEAFF. CDR3 nucleotide sequence: TGTGCCAGCAGCTTAGCAACTCGCAGGGCAAGGAACACTGAAGCTTTCTTT.